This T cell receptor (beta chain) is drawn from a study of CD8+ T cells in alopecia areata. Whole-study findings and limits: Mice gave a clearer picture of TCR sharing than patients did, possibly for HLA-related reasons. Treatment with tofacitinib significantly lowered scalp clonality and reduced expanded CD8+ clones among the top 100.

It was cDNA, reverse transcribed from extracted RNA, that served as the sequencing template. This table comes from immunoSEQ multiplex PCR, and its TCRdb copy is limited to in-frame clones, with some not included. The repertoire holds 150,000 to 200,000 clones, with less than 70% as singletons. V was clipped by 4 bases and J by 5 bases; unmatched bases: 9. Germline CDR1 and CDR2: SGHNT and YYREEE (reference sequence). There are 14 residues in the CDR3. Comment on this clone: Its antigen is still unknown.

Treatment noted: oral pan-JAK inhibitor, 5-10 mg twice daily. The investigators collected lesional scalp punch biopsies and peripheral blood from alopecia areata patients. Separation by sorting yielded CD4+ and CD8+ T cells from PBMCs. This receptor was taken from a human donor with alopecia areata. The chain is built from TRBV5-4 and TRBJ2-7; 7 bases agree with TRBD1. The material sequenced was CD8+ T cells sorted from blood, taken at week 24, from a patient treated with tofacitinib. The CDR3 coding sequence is TGTGCCAGCAGCGTTAGACAGGGTTACGACGAGCAGTACTTC. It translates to CASSVRQGYDEQYF. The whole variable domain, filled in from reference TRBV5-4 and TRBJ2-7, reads ETGVTQSPTHLIKTRGQQVTLRCSSQSGHNTVSWYQQALGQGPQFIFQYYREEENGRGNFPPRFSGLQFPNYSSELNVNALELDDSALYLCASSVRQGYDEQYFGPGTRLTVT.